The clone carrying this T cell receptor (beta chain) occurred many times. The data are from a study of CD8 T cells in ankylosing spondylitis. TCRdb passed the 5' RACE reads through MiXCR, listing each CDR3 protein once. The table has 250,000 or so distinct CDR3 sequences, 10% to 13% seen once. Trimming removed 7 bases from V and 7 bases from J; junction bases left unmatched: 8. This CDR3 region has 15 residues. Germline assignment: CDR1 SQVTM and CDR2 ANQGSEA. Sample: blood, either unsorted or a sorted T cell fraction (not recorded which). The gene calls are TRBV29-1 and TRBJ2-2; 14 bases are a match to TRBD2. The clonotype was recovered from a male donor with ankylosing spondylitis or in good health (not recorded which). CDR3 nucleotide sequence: TGCAGCGCTAAAGGGACTAGCGGGAGAGTCGGGGAGCTGTTTTTT. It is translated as CSAKGTSGRVGELFF.